This TCR beta chain was documented in a study of blood T cell repertoires in COVID-19. Study background: Samples taken during acute and convalescent COVID-19 were collected in the United States, Italy and Spain. In each case, the material was cDNA or gDNA derived from T cells, B-cell-depleted T cells, or PBMCs.

Authors' analysis steps: Reference gene primer amplification gave estimated nucleated cell counts. Generated by immunoSEQ multiplex PCR, the TCRdb table keeps only in-frame clones and is missing some. V, J and clone size are taken as reported in that table, and D and trimming were inferred from the DNA itself. Among hundreds of thousands of clones listed, 81% were seen once. Those enrolled in Seattle joined during active infection and were followed longitudinally afterward. Trimming removed 5 bases at V and 2 bases at J, with 24 bases between. Germline V gene lookup returns CDR1 SQVTM and CDR2 ANQGSEA. This CDR3 has 17 residues.

The sequence came from a woman older than 75 with COVID-19, enrolled during active disease. The chain has TRBV29-1 and TRBJ1-2; weak D call: TRBD1 (6 bases). The material sequenced was peripheral blood. In DNA form, the CDR3 reads TGCAGCGTTACCGGAGCCCCGACAGGTTCTTTCAACTATGGCTACACCTTC. Its protein is CSVTGAPTGSFNYGYTF.